The source of this T cell receptor (beta chain) is a study of blood T cell repertoires in COVID-19. Study in general: The origin of the acute and convalescent COVID-19 samples was the United States, Italy and Spain. The analysed material was cDNA or gDNA that came from T cells, B-cell-depleted T cells, or PBMCs.

Per the germline V gene, CDR1 is SGHKS and CDR2 is YYEKEE (reference sequence). After removal of 3 bases from V and 0 bases from J, the junction contained 3 bases not matched to a gene. This CDR3 contains 14 residues. This clone is a singleton in its sample. In the original processing: Quantification of nucleated cells was approximated via reference gene primer amplification. Clones were sequenced by immunoSEQ multiplex PCR, and TCRdb holds only the in-frame ones, with some missing. V, J and clone size are taken as reported in that table, and D and trimming were inferred from the DNA itself. The sample holds 20,000 to 25,000 clones, 80% to 85% seen once.

Sequencing was performed on peripheral blood. The gene calls are TRBV5-5 and TRBJ2-7; 7 bases are a match to TRBD2. This TCR was recovered from a woman of 80 years or more with acute or convalescent COVID-19. The chain's CDR3 is CASSSPGGSYEQYF. CDR3 DNA: TGTGCCAGCAGCTCGCCGGGAGGCTCCTACGAGCAGTACTTC. The entire variable domain, with the rest obtained from reference TRBV5-5 and TRBJ2-7, is as follows: DAGVTQSPTHLIKTRGQQVTLRCSPISGHKSVSWYQQVLGQGPQFIFQYYEKEERGRGNFPDRFSARQFPNYSSELNVNALLLGDSALYLCASSSPGGSYEQYFGPGTRLTVT.